This TCR beta chain comes out of a study of blood T cell repertoires in COVID-19. Sequencing used immunoSEQ multiplex PCR; TCRdb keeps in-frame clones, though not all of them. The table has about 280,000 clones, about nine tenths seen once. The source of this sequence is a woman in her thirties with COVID-19, enrolled during active disease. The source material was peripheral blood.

CDR3 sequence reads: CASSQKGGANTGELFF. CDR3 sequence (DNA): TGTGCCAGCAGCCAAAAAGGCGGAGCGAACACCGGGGAGCTGTTTTTT. J is TRBJ2-2 and V is TRBV3-1 (or the pseudogene TRBV3-2); the D is unclear. V shed 2 bases and J shed 0 bases, with 10 bases lying between them. Germline CDR1 and CDR2: LGHDT and YNNKEL (reference sequence). The CDR3 is made up of 16 amino acids.